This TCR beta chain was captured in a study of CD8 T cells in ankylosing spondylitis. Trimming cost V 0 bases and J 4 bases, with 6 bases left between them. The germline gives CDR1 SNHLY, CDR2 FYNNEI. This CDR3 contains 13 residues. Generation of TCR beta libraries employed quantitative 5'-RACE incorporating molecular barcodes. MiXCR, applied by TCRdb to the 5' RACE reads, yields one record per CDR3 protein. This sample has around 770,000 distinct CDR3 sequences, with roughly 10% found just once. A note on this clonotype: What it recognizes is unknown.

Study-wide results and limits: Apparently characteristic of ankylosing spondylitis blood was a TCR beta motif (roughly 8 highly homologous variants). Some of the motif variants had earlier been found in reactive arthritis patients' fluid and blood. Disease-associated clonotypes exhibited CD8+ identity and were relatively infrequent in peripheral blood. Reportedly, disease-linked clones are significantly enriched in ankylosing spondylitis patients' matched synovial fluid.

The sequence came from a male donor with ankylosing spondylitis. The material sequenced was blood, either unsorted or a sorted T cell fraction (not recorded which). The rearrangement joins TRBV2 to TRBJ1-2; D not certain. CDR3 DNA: TGTGCCAGCAGTGAAGCACCATTCTATGGCTACACCTTC. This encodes CASSEAPFYGYTF.